This T cell receptor beta chain was profiled in a study of blood T cell repertoires in COVID-19. Whole-study context: T cells, B-cell-depleted T cells, or PBMCs provided the cDNA or gDNA that served as material.

Germline CDR1 and CDR2: SGDLS and YYNGEE. V gave up 0 bases and J gave up 4 bases, with 7 bases separating them. This CDR3 has 13 amino acids. Original analysis: Nucleated cell counts were estimated from reference gene primer amplification. TCRdb's copy holds only in-frame clones and misses some; the assay was immunoSEQ multiplex PCR. That table supplies the V and J calls and clone size; D and trimming were determined from the DNA. Of about 380,000 clones in the sample, roughly nine tenths were seen once. V gene TRBV9 combines with J gene TRBJ2-5, with D uncertain. The sequence was collected from a man in his forties with acute or convalescent COVID-19. The sequencing input was peripheral blood. CDR3 sequence reads: CASSVVSSETQYF. The CDR3 DNA sequence: TGTGCCAGCAGCGTAGTCTCCTCAGAGACCCAGTACTTC.